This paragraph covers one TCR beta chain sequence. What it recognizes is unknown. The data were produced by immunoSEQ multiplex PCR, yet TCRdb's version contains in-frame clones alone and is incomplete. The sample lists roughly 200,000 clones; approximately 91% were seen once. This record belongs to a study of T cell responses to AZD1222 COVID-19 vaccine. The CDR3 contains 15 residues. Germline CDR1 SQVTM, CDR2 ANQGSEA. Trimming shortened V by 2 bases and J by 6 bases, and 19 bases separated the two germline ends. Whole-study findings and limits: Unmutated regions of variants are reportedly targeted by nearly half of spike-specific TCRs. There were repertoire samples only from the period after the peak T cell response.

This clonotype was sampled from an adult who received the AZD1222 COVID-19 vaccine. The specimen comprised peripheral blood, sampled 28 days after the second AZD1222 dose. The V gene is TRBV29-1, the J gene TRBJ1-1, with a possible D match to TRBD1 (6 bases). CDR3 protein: CSVEWGNRASAEAFF. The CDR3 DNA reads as TGCAGCGTTGAATGGGGAAACAGGGCTTCGGCTGAAGCTTTCTTT.